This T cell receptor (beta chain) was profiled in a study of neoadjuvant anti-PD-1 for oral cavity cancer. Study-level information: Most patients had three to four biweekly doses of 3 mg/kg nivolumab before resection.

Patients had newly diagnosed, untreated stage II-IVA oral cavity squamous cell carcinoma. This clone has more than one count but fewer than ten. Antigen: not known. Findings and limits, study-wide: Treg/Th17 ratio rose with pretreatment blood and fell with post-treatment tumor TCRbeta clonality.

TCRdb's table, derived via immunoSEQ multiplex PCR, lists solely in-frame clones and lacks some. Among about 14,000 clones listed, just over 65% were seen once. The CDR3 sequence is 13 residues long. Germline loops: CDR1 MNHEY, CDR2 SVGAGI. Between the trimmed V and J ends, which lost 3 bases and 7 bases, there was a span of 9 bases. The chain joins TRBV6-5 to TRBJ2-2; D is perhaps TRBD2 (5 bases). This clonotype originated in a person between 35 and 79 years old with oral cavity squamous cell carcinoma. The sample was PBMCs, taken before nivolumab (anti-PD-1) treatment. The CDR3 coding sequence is TGTGCCAGCAGTTATCGGGGTGACGGGGAGCTGTTTTTT. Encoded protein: CASSYRGDGELFF.